The rows below give T cell receptor beta chains drawn from one sample of a study of a mutant IDH1 vaccine in newly diagnosed glioma. No antigens are known for them. Sequencing used immunoSEQ multiplex PCR; TCRdb keeps in-frame clones, though not all of them. Of approximately 60,000 clones listed, over 80% are singletons. Sequences were derived from PBMCs, sampled from a glioma patient whose treatment included an IDH1 peptide vaccine. Receptors originate from a woman in her fifties or sixties with glioma. Each CDR3 is given with its conserved first and last residue. D genes are given only for firm matches. The size of a clone is reported for some rows only, either as once, few or many, or as a class for expanded clones.

J	D	V	size	CDR3	DNA
TRBJ2-6	NA	TRBV9	NA	CASRKGELSGANVLTF	TGTGCCAGCCGTAAGGGCGAGCTCTCTGGGGCCAACGTCCTGACTTTC
TRBJ2-7	NA	TRBV7-9	NA	CASSSPPQGYEQYF	TGTGCCAGCAGCTCCCCACCACAGGGCTACGAGCAGTACTTC
TRBJ1-6	NA	TRBV5-4	NA	CASSPPGRGDSPLHF	TGTGCCAGCAGCCCCCCGGGAAGAGGAGATTCACCCCTCCACTTT
TRBJ1-5	NA	TRBV7-2	NA	CASSSYGVGVGQPQHF	TGTGCCAGCAGCTCCTACGGGGTCGGGGTTGGACAGCCCCAGCATTTT
TRBJ2-1	NA	TRBV27	NA	CASSWDGYNEQFF	TGTGCCAGCAGTTGGGACGGATACAATGAGCAGTTCTTC
TRBJ1-5	NA	TRBV2	NA	CASSERGMNQPQHF	TGTGCCAGCAGTGAACGAGGGATGAATCAGCCCCAGCATTTT
TRBJ2-5	TRBD1	TRBV10-2	NA	CASNRQGPQETQYF	TGCGCCAGCAACCGACAGGGGCCCCAAGAGACCCAGTACTTC
TRBJ1-5	NA	TRBV6-1	NA	CATVRGTPNQPQHF	TGTGCCACGGTAAGGGGGACGCCCAATCAGCCCCAGCATTTT
TRBJ1-5	NA	TRBV30	NA	CAWSVSVLSNQPQHF	TGTGCCTGGAGTGTATCGGTTCTTAGCAATCAGCCCCAGCATTTT
TRBJ1-1	NA	TRBV29-1	NA	CSVEVTSGGTEAFF	TGCAGCGTTGAAGTGACCTCGGGTGGCACTGAAGCTTTCTTT
TRBJ2-7	TRBD2	TRBV29-1	NA	CSVGGTSGGAYHEQYF	TGCAGCGTCGGCGGGACTAGCGGGGGAGCTTATCACGAGCAGTACTTC
TRBJ2-7	NA	TRBV29-1	NA	CSVAPGEREQYF	TGCAGCGTGGCTCCAGGGGAGCGGGAGCAGTACTTC
TRBJ1-1	NA	TRBV5-1	NA	CASSLHRENTEAFF	TGCGCCAGCAGCTTACACAGGGAGAACACTGAAGCTTTCTTT
TRBJ1-2	TRBD1	TRBV18	NA	CASSIDRERGYTF	TGTGCCAGCTCCATAGACAGGGAGAGGGGCTACACCTTC
TRBJ1-1	NA	TRBV10-1	few	CASSESSRGAFF	TGCGCCAGCAGTGAGTCGTCGAGGGGGGCTTTCTTT
TRBJ1-1	NA	TRBV30	NA	CAWSVRTRPEAFF	TGTGCCTGGAGTGTGAGGACCCGGCCTGAAGCTTTCTTT
TRBJ1-2	NA	TRBV7-2	NA	CATVLVYNNGYTF	TGTGCCACCGTGCTGGTCTATAATAATGGCTACACCTTC
TRBJ2-7	NA	TRBV5-6	NA	CASSLDYEQYF	TGTGCCAGCAGCTTGGACTACGAGCAGTACTTC
TRBJ1-6	NA	TRBV11-3	once	CASSLDGQGFSPLHF	TGTGCCAGCAGCTTAGACGGGCAGGGTTTCTCACCCCTCCACTTT
TRBJ2-3	NA	TRBV15	NA	CATSRGVADHTQYF	TGTGCCACCAGCAGAGGGGTGGCAGACCATACGCAGTATTTT
TRBJ2-7	NA	TRBV2	NA	CASRTGTSEQYF	TGTGCCAGCAGGACCGGGACAAGCGAGCAGTACTTC
TRBJ2-4	NA	TRBV5-4	NA	CASRWQGEKNIQYF	TGTGCCAGCAGATGGCAGGGTGAAAAAAACATTCAGTACTTC
TRBJ2-5	TRBD1	TRBV5-4	NA	CASSRRDRQETQYF	TGTGCCAGCAGCCGCCGGGACAGACAAGAGACCCAGTACTTC
TRBJ1-3	NA	TRBV4-2	NA	CASSQGYPAGNTIYF	TGTGCCAGCAGCCAAGGTTATCCAGCTGGAAACACCATATATTTT
TRBJ1-5	NA	TRBV6-1	NA	CASSADSWNQPQHF	TGTGCCAGCAGTGCGGACAGTTGGAATCAGCCCCAGCATTTT
TRBJ2-1	NA	TRBV4-3	NA	CASSQTSHGEQFF	TGCGCCAGCAGCCAGACCTCTCACGGTGAGCAGTTCTTC
TRBJ2-1	NA	TRBV10-3	NA	CAISVGGDRLF	TGTGCCATCAGTGTCGGCGGCGACCGTCTCTTC
TRBJ2-3	TRBD2	TRBV14	NA	CASSPTSGGLTDTQYF	TGTGCCAGCAGCCCAACCTCGGGGGGGCTCACAGATACGCAGTATTTT
TRBJ2-3	TRBD2	TRBV4-2	NA	CASSRGGAGGGTDTQYF	TGTGCCAGCAGCCGGGGTGGTGCGGGGGGAGGGACAGATACGCAGTATTTT
TRBJ2-3	TRBD2	TRBV9	NA	CASSTSGRADTQYF	TGTGCCAGCAGCACTAGCGGGAGGGCAGATACGCAGTATTTT
TRBJ1-2	TRBD1	TRBV6-5	NA	CASSPRQGRGYGYTF	TGTGCCAGCAGTCCGCGACAGGGACGGGGCTATGGCTACACCTTC
TRBJ2-2	TRBD1	TRBV9	few	CASSVGTVNTGELFF	TGTGCCAGCAGCGTTGGGACAGTTAACACCGGGGAGCTGTTTTTT
TRBJ1-1	NA	TRBV6-4	NA	CASSDREGVNTEAFF	TGTGCCAGCAGTGACAGGGAAGGGGTGAACACTGAAGCTTTCTTT
TRBJ2-7	NA	TRBV11-2	NA	CASSTLGARGYF	TGTGCCAGCAGCACTTTAGGGGCCCGTGGGTACTTC
TRBJ1-6	NA	TRBV5-1	NA	CASSLENRPNSPLHF	TGCGCCAGCAGCTTGGAGAACAGACCCAATTCACCCCTCCACTTT
TRBJ1-5	TRBD1	TRBV7-2	few	CASSLGTGEDRQPQHF	TGTGCCAGCAGCCTTGGGACAGGGGAGGATCGGCAGCCCCAGCATTTT
TRBJ2-7	TRBD1	TRBV7-2	NA	CASSPGDRVYEQYF	TGTGCCAGCAGCCCTGGGGACAGGGTTTACGAGCAGTACTTC
TRBJ2-2	NA	TRBV19	NA	CASSMGVLLGTGELFF	TGTGCCAGTAGTATGGGAGTCCTCTTGGGCACCGGGGAGCTGTTTTTT
TRBJ1-5	TRBD1	TRBV19	NA	CASTDDRVNQPQHF	TGTGCCAGTACCGACGACAGGGTTAATCAGCCCCAGCATTTT
TRBJ1-1	NA	TRBV14	NA	CASSPPGQGGDTEAFF	TGTGCCAGCAGCCCCCCTGGGCAGGGCGGCGACACTGAAGCTTTCTTT
TRBJ1-2	TRBD1	TRBV9	once	CASSPHGQGDNGYTF	TGTGCCAGCAGCCCCCATGGGCAGGGGGATAATGGCTACACCTTC
TRBJ2-4	NA	TRBV4-1	NA	CASSQQTVLIAKNIQYF	TGCGCCAGCAGCCAACAGACTGTGCTGATAGCCAAAAACATTCAGTACTTC
TRBJ2-5	NA	TRBV4-2	NA	CASSQGPRETQYF	TGTGCCAGCAGCCAAGGCCCCAGAGAGACCCAGTACTTC
TRBJ2-7	NA	TRBV29-1	NA	CSVEVAGNSYEQYF	TGCAGCGTTGAGGTAGCAGGCAACTCCTACGAGCAGTACTTC
TRBJ2-7	NA	TRBV7-2	once	CASSSQGSGEQYF	TGTGCCAGCAGCTCACAGGGCTCGGGGGAGCAGTACTTC
TRBJ2-7	TRBD1	TRBV7-9	NA	CASSSPGQGGGGSYEQYF	TGTGCCAGCAGCTCCCCGGGACAGGGAGGTGGTGGCTCCTACGAGCAGTACTTC
TRBJ1-1	TRBD1	TRBV6-6	NA	CASSSPGTEGNKAFF	TGTGCCAGCAGTTCCCCCGGGACAGAAGGTAACAAAGCTTTCTTT
TRBJ1-6	TRBD1	TRBV18	once	CASSLYGQGDSPLHF	TGTGCCAGCTCACTATACGGACAGGGAGATTCACCCCTCCACTTT
TRBJ2-2	NA	TRBV9	NA	CASSVVQGGTGELFF	TGTGCCAGCAGCGTAGTACAGGGTGGCACCGGGGAGCTGTTTTTT
TRBJ2-5	NA	TRBV7-9	NA	CASSFGGGETQYF	TGTGCCAGCAGCTTCGGGGGTGGCGAGACCCAGTACTTC
TRBJ1-2	NA	TRBV7-9	NA	CASSRPSHNYGYTF	TGTGCCAGCAGCCGCCCCTCGCATAACTATGGCTACACCTTC
TRBJ2-7	NA	TRBV2	once	CAVQRRRYEQYF	TGTGCCGTACAGCGGAGGCGGTACGAGCAGTACTTC
TRBJ2-5	NA	TRBV2	NA	CASSGTGAETQYF	TGTGCCAGCAGCGGGACGGGGGCGGAGACCCAGTACTTC
TRBJ1-1	NA	TRBV5-1	NA	CASSLASPVTGAFF	TGCGCCAGCAGCTTGGCCTCACCCGTAACGGGAGCTTTCTTT
TRBJ1-5	TRBD1	TRBV28	NA	CASRGRQGRSNQPQHF	TGTGCCAGCAGGGGCCGACAGGGAAGGAGCAATCAGCCCCAGCATTTT
TRBJ1-2	TRBD1	TRBV29-1	few	CSVGQGGYGYTF	TGCAGCGTCGGACAGGGCGGCTATGGCTACACCTTC
TRBJ1-2	NA	TRBV7-2	NA	CASSLEGGLGYTF	TGTGCCAGCAGCTTAGAGGGGGGGCTGGGCTACACCTTC
TRBJ1-2	NA	TRBV7-9	NA	CASSIPNQGANYGYTF	TGTGCCAGCAGCATACCAAATCAGGGTGCGAACTATGGCTACACCTTC
TRBJ1-1	TRBD1	TRBV11-3	NA	CASSRDRGVTEAFF	TGTGCCAGCAGCCGGGACAGGGGAGTGACTGAAGCTTTCTTT
TRBJ2-7	NA	TRBV5-1	NA	CASRATEWDEQYF	TGCGCCAGCAGAGCGACGGAGTGGGACGAGCAGTACTTC